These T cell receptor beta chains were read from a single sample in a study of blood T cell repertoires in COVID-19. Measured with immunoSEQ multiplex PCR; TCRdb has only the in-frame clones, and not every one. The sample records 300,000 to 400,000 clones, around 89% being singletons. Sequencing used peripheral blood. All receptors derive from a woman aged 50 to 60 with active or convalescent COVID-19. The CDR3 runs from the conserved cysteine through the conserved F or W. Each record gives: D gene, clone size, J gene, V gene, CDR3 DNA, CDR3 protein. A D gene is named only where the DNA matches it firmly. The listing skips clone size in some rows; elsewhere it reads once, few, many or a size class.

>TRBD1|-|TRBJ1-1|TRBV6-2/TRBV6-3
TGTGCCAGCAGTTACTTAACGGGACAGGGATTTTCGAACACTGAAGCTTTCTTT
CASSYLTGQGFSNTEAFF
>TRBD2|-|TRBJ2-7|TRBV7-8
TGTGCCAGCAGCTACCGACTAGCTAGTGAGCAGTACTTC
CASSYRLASEQYF
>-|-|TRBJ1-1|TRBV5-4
TGTGCCAGCAGCCCACAAACGACAGTGAACACTGAAGCTTTCTTT
CASSPQTTVNTEAFF
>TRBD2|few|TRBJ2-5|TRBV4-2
TGTGCCAGCAGCCTGAGACTAGCAGAGACCCAGTACTTC
CASSLRLAETQYF
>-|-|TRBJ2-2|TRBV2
TGTGCCAGCGTCACGGGTGGAACCGGGGAGCTGTTTTTT
CASVTGGTGELFF
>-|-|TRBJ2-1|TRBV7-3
TGTGCCAGCAGCTTAGAGACGGCGGGGGAGCAGTTCTTC
CASSLETAGEQFF
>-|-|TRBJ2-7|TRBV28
TGTGCCAGCAGCCATAACAGGGCCGAGCAGTACTTC
CASSHNRAEQYF
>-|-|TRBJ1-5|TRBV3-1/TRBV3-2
TGTGCCAGCAGCCAGATGGCGTCGGACAATAATCAGCCCCAGCATTTT
CASSQMASDNNQPQHF
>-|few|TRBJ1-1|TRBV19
TGTGCCAGTAGTATAAGGCAGGGCAACACTGAAGCTTTCTTT
CASSIRQGNTEAFF
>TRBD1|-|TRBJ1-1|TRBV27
TGTGCCAGCAGTTTATGGTGGACAGGGGCCCTGAACACTGAAGCTTTCTTT
CASSLWWTGALNTEAFF
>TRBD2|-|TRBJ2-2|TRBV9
TGTGCCAGCAGCCCCTCGGTAACGGGGGGAACCGGGGAGCTGTTTTTT
CASSPSVTGGTGELFF
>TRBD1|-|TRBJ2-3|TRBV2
TGTGCCAGCAGTTGGTTCGGGACAGGGAGCACAGATACGCAGTATTTT
CASSWFGTGSTDTQYF
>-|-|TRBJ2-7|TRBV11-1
TGTGCCAGCACCTCCCGGCTGGGGGCTAGGACCTACGAGCAGTACTTC
CASTSRLGARTYEQYF
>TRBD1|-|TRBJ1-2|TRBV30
TGTGCCTGGAGTCGGGGACAGAACTTCTATGGCTACACCTTC
CAWSRGQNFYGYTF
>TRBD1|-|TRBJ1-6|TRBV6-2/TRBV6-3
TGTGCCAGCAGTCTACAGGGGTCTTATAATTCACCCCTCCACTTT
CASSLQGSYNSPLHF
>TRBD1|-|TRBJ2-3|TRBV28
TGTGCCAGCAGCCTTACTGCACAGGGGACGAGCACAGATACGCAGTATTTT
CASSLTAQGTSTDTQYF
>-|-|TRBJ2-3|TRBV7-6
TGTGCCAGCACCCCAGGGGATAGGCGCACAGATACGCAGTATTTT
CASTPGDRRTDTQYF
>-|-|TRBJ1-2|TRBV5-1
TGCGCCAGCAGCTTGGACAGACCTTATGGCTACACCTTC
CASSLDRPYGYTF
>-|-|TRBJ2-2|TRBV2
TGTGCCAGCAGTGAAGGATTATCGGGACACCTCAACACCGGGGAGCTGTTTTTT
CASSEGLSGHLNTGELFF
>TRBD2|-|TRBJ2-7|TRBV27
TGTGCCAGCACTCCGACTAGCGGTTCAAGCTCCTACGAGCAGTACTTC
CASTPTSGSSSYEQYF
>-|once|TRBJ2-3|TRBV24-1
TGTGCCACCAGTGGCCGGGACACCACAGATACGCAGTATTTT
CATSGRDTTDTQYF
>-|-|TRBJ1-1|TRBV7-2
TGTGCCAGCAGCTTAGCGCCGGGATTGAACACTGAAGCTTTCTTT
CASSLAPGLNTEAFF
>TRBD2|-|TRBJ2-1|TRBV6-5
TGTGCCAGCAGTTACGGTATGAGCGGGAGGGCGGAGCAGTTCTTC
CASSYGMSGRAEQFF
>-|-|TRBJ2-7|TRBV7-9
TGTGCCAGCAGCTTAGTCGGGGTACAGGGATCCTACGAGCAGTACTTC
CASSLVGVQGSYEQYF
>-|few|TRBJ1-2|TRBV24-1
TGTGCCACCAGTGATTCAGGGGTTGGTGGCTACACCTTC
CATSDSGVGGYTF
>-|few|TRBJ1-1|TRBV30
TGTGCCTGGGCCCGAGGGAACACTGAAGCTTTCTTT
CAWARGNTEAFF
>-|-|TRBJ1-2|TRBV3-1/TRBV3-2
TGTGCCAGCAGCCAAGACAGGGCAGCTAACTATGGCTACACCTTC
CASSQDRAANYGYTF